Listed below are T cell receptor beta chains from one sample, sequenced in a study of blood T cell repertoires in COVID-19. Profiling relied on immunoSEQ multiplex PCR, and the TCRdb table lists in-frame clones only, not all of them. The sample records approximately 440,000 clones, approximately 86% being singletons. Sequenced material: PBMCs or T cells enriched from blood (not recorded which). The origin of the receptors is a woman aged 18-29 years who had recovered from COVID-19. Both conserved end residues are part of each CDR3. The order of the fields is clone size, V gene, D gene, J gene, CDR3 protein, CDR3 DNA. A D gene is named only where the DNA matches it firmly. Not every row has a clone size; where given, it reads once, few, many or a size class.

clone_size: NA; v_call: TRBV5-1; d_call: TRBD1; j_call: TRBJ1-1; cdr3_aa: CASSLRGLTEAFF; cdr3_nt: TGCGCCAGCAGCTTGAGGGGGCTCACTGAAGCTTTCTTT
clone_size: NA; v_call: TRBV5-4; d_call: NA; j_call: TRBJ2-5; cdr3_aa: CASSLGVAEGETQYF; cdr3_nt: TGTGCCAGCAGCTTGGGAGTTGCCGAGGGTGAGACCCAGTACTTC
clone_size: NA; v_call: TRBV30; d_call: NA; j_call: TRBJ1-5; cdr3_aa: CAWSARDSSNQPQHF; cdr3_nt: TGTGCCTGGAGCGCCCGGGATTCTAGCAATCAGCCCCAGCATTTT
clone_size: NA; v_call: TRBV18; d_call: NA; j_call: TRBJ1-2; cdr3_aa: CASSLQGANYGYTF; cdr3_nt: TGTGCCAGCTCATTACAGGGAGCTAACTATGGCTACACCTTC
clone_size: NA; v_call: TRBV5-1; d_call: TRBD1; j_call: TRBJ1-2; cdr3_aa: CASSQDRPYGYTF; cdr3_nt: TGCGCCAGCAGCCAGGACAGGCCCTATGGCTACACCTTC
clone_size: NA; v_call: TRBV2; d_call: TRBD2; j_call: TRBJ2-1; cdr3_aa: CASGSTSGDLSSYNEQFF; cdr3_nt: TGTGCCAGCGGATCAACTAGCGGCGACTTGAGCTCCTACAATGAGCAGTTCTTC
clone_size: NA; v_call: TRBV15; d_call: NA; j_call: TRBJ1-3; cdr3_aa: CATSREEGVKLGNTIYF; cdr3_nt: TGTGCCACCAGCAGAGAGGAGGGAGTTAAGCTTGGAAACACCATATATTTT
clone_size: NA; v_call: TRBV2; d_call: NA; j_call: TRBJ1-6; cdr3_aa: CASSGGGLNSPLHF; cdr3_nt: TGTGCCAGCAGTGGGGGGGGTTTAAATTCACCCCTCCACTTT
clone_size: NA; v_call: TRBV27; d_call: TRBD1; j_call: TRBJ2-7; cdr3_aa: CASRWTGGSYEQYF; cdr3_nt: TGTGCCAGCAGGTGGACAGGAGGCTCCTACGAGCAGTACTTC
clone_size: once; v_call: TRBV5-1; d_call: TRBD2; j_call: TRBJ2-1; cdr3_aa: CASSQTRGTSGGSEQFF; cdr3_nt: TGCGCCAGCAGCCAAACGCGAGGGACTAGCGGGGGAAGTGAGCAGTTCTTC
clone_size: NA; v_call: TRBV5-1; d_call: TRBD1; j_call: TRBJ2-7; cdr3_aa: CASSRGTGRLSSYEQYF; cdr3_nt: TGCGCCAGCAGCCGAGGGACAGGGCGACTCAGCTCCTACGAGCAGTACTTC
clone_size: NA; v_call: TRBV7-9; d_call: NA; j_call: TRBJ1-2; cdr3_aa: CASSAEGAGIYGYTF; cdr3_nt: TGTGCCAGCAGCGCGGAAGGTGCTGGAATTTATGGCTACACCTTC
clone_size: NA; v_call: TRBV11-2; d_call: TRBD1; j_call: TRBJ1-5; cdr3_aa: CASSSQGQVNQPQHF; cdr3_nt: TGTGCCAGCAGCTCCCAGGGACAGGTCAATCAGCCCCAGCATTTT
clone_size: NA; v_call: TRBV28; d_call: NA; j_call: TRBJ1-1; cdr3_aa: CASSLPQGSNTEAFF; cdr3_nt: TGTGCCAGCAGTCTCCCCCAGGGGTCGAACACTGAAGCTTTCTTT
clone_size: NA; v_call: TRBV3-1/TRBV3-2; d_call: NA; j_call: TRBJ2-5; cdr3_aa: CASSRTGETQYF; cdr3_nt: TGTGCCAGCAGCCGCACGGGGGAGACCCAGTACTTC
clone_size: NA; v_call: TRBV30; d_call: TRBD1; j_call: TRBJ1-2; cdr3_aa: CAYHSDRVGGYTF; cdr3_nt: TGTGCCTACCACTCCGACAGGGTTGGAGGCTACACCTTC
clone_size: once; v_call: TRBV6-5; d_call: NA; j_call: TRBJ1-3; cdr3_aa: CASSYSSLSSGNTIYF; cdr3_nt: TGTGCCAGCAGTTACTCGAGTTTGAGCTCTGGAAACACCATATATTTT
clone_size: NA; v_call: TRBV11-1; d_call: TRBD1; j_call: TRBJ1-1; cdr3_aa: CASSLEGTGNTEAFF; cdr3_nt: TGTGCCAGCAGCTTAGAAGGGACAGGGAACACTGAAGCTTTCTTT
clone_size: NA; v_call: TRBV28; d_call: NA; j_call: TRBJ1-1; cdr3_aa: CASSSGGTEAFF; cdr3_nt: TGTGCCAGCAGTAGCGGGGGGACTGAAGCTTTCTTT
clone_size: NA; v_call: TRBV4-1; d_call: NA; j_call: TRBJ2-7; cdr3_aa: CASSQGSRTFPYEQYF; cdr3_nt: TGCGCCAGCAGCCAAGGTTCCCGAACTTTCCCCTACGAGCAGTACTTC
clone_size: few; v_call: TRBV2; d_call: NA; j_call: TRBJ1-1; cdr3_aa: CASTAREAMNTEAFF; cdr3_nt: TGTGCCAGCACGGCAAGGGAGGCCATGAACACTGAAGCTTTCTTT
clone_size: NA; v_call: TRBV2; d_call: NA; j_call: TRBJ2-1; cdr3_aa: CASSDSNEQFF; cdr3_nt: TGTGCCAGCAGTGACAGCAATGAGCAGTTCTTC
clone_size: NA; v_call: TRBV25-1; d_call: TRBD1; j_call: TRBJ1-2; cdr3_aa: CASSAEDRGIYGYTF; cdr3_nt: TGTGCCAGCAGTGCCGAGGACAGGGGAATATATGGCTACACCTTC
clone_size: NA; v_call: TRBV5-6; d_call: TRBD1; j_call: TRBJ1-2; cdr3_aa: CASSLDRTGGYTF; cdr3_nt: TGTGCCAGCAGCTTGGACCGGACAGGAGGCTACACCTTC
clone_size: NA; v_call: TRBV18; d_call: NA; j_call: TRBJ2-1; cdr3_aa: CASSPPAGRYNEQFF; cdr3_nt: TGTGCCAGCTCACCACCGGCGGGGCGTTACAATGAGCAGTTCTTC
clone_size: NA; v_call: TRBV20-1; d_call: NA; j_call: TRBJ2-5; cdr3_aa: CSALIQETQYF; cdr3_nt: TGCAGTGCCCTAATACAAGAGACCCAGTACTTC
clone_size: NA; v_call: TRBV7-9; d_call: TRBD1; j_call: TRBJ2-7; cdr3_aa: CASSSWTGGLYEQYF; cdr3_nt: TGTGCCAGCAGCTCCTGGACAGGGGGCCTCTACGAGCAGTACTTC
clone_size: NA; v_call: TRBV5-4; d_call: TRBD2; j_call: TRBJ2-3; cdr3_aa: CASTVLAGGPTDTQYF; cdr3_nt: TGTGCCAGCACCGTCTTAGCGGGGGGGCCCACAGATACGCAGTATTTT
clone_size: NA; v_call: TRBV2; d_call: NA; j_call: TRBJ1-2; cdr3_aa: CASSEAGIYGYTF; cdr3_nt: TGTGCCAGCAGTGAGGCAGGGATTTATGGCTACACCTTC
clone_size: NA; v_call: TRBV28; d_call: NA; j_call: TRBJ1-5; cdr3_aa: CASSHQQGGHF; cdr3_nt: TGTGCCAGCAGTCATCAACAGGGAGGGCACTTT
clone_size: NA; v_call: TRBV27; d_call: NA; j_call: TRBJ1-6; cdr3_aa: CASSRGVLGSSPLHF; cdr3_nt: TGTGCCAGCAGTAGGGGTGTTTTGGGTTCGTCACCCCTCCACTTT
clone_size: NA; v_call: TRBV27; d_call: TRBD1; j_call: TRBJ1-2; cdr3_aa: CASSLLQGFGYTF; cdr3_nt: TGTGCCAGCAGTTTGTTACAGGGGTTTGGCTACACCTTC
clone_size: few; v_call: TRBV6-5; d_call: TRBD1; j_call: TRBJ1-4; cdr3_aa: CASSYSGQGIEKLFF; cdr3_nt: TGTGCCAGCAGTTATTCCGGACAGGGGATTGAAAAACTGTTTTTT
clone_size: NA; v_call: TRBV2; d_call: NA; j_call: TRBJ2-5; cdr3_aa: CASGVRGETQYF; cdr3_nt: TGTGCCAGCGGGGTGCGCGGGGAGACCCAGTACTTC
clone_size: once; v_call: TRBV4-1; d_call: NA; j_call: TRBJ1-1; cdr3_aa: CASSQDGGLGTEAFF; cdr3_nt: TGCGCCAGCAGCCAAGATGGGGGGTTGGGGACTGAAGCTTTCTTT
clone_size: NA; v_call: TRBV10-1; d_call: TRBD1; j_call: TRBJ1-1; cdr3_aa: CASSESTSGGPAFF; cdr3_nt: TGCGCCAGCAGTGAGTCGACTTCAGGGGGTCCTGCTTTCTTT
clone_size: NA; v_call: TRBV28; d_call: NA; j_call: TRBJ2-5; cdr3_aa: CASSPLRRGEETQYF; cdr3_nt: TGTGCCAGCAGTCCCCTAAGGAGGGGCGAAGAGACCCAGTACTTC
clone_size: NA; v_call: TRBV4-1; d_call: NA; j_call: TRBJ2-7; cdr3_aa: CASSQGAGTYEQYF; cdr3_nt: TGCGCCAGCAGCCAAGGTGCCGGTACCTACGAGCAGTACTTC
clone_size: NA; v_call: TRBV3-1/TRBV3-2; d_call: NA; j_call: TRBJ1-3; cdr3_aa: CASSLRMSEGNTIYF; cdr3_nt: TGTGCCAGCAGCCTCCGAATGAGTGAAGGAAACACCATATATTTT
clone_size: NA; v_call: TRBV18; d_call: NA; j_call: TRBJ1-1; cdr3_aa: CASSPLPGDFSTEAFF; cdr3_nt: TGTGCCAGCTCACCTCTACCGGGTGACTTTAGCACTGAAGCTTTCTTT